The present TCR beta chain was sequenced within a study of T cells in Graves' hyperthyroidism and ophthalmopathy. Study observations and caveats: Among thyroid clonotypes expanded above 0.001, most also appeared in blood.

This clonotype was seen repeatedly, ten times or more. Its antigen is not identified. Germline assignment: CDR1 SNHLY and CDR2 FYNNEI. The CDR3 is 14 residues long. V lost 4 bases and J 6 bases, leaving 14 bases between the germline ends. Diagnosis relied on clinical symptoms, serum thyroxine and TRAb, thyroid ultrasound and orbital computed tomography. The authors obtained PBMCs from more than 8 ml of fresh peripheral blood. RNA transcripts provided the source from which TCR beta CDR3 regions were amplified. Carried out on the TCR CDR3, a first-round RT-PCR used the HTBI primer set. TCRdb recomputed calls from the multiplex PCR reads with MiXCR, one row per CDR3 protein. The table has 500,000 to 750,000 distinct CDR3 sequences, 11% to 15% seen once.

Input material: blood. This clonotype was sampled from a woman aged 18-30 years with Graves' ophthalmopathy. The rearrangement joins TRBV2 to TRBJ2-3; D not certain. DNA of the CDR3: TGTGCCAGCAGTGCCCTTCTGAAAGGCGATACGCAGTATTTT. This codes for CASSALLKGDTQYF.